In its sample, the clone carrying this T cell receptor (beta chain) was seen a few times. TCRdb re-derived calls from the 5' RACE reads in MiXCR, one entry per CDR3 protein. The sample has some 760,000 distinct CDR3 sequences, roughly 20% seen once. V shed 4 bases and J shed 7 bases, with 15 bases lying between them. Germline values: CDR1 SGHAT, CDR2 FQNNGV. The CDR3 is made up of 14 amino acids. The data derive from a study of identical twins. This same sample was also part of a study on T cells expressing NK-cell markers.

The specimen sequenced was PBMCs. The receptor was isolated from a young woman in good health. The genes are TRBV11-2 and TRBJ2-3; D gene uncertain. The CDR3 DNA sequence: TGTGCCAGCAGCTCCACCGGACCTACATATACGCAGTATTTT. Its protein is CASSSTGPTYTQYF.